This T cell receptor (beta chain) was captured by sequencing in a study of blood T cell repertoires in COVID-19. The overall study: Researchers got acute and convalescent COVID-19 samples from the United States, Italy and Spain. PBMCs, B-cell-depleted T cells, or T cells provided the cDNA or gDNA that made up the material.

Original data processing: Scientists estimated how many nucleated cells there were by amplifying reference gene primers. Produced via immunoSEQ multiplex PCR; TCRdb's table is partial and in-frame only. Clone size and the V and J calls come from that table; the DNA yielded D and trimming. The data hold about 60,000 clones, with 80% to 90% observed a single time. There are 15 residues in the CDR3. The V gene end was trimmed by 5 bases and the J gene end by 7 bases; junction bases not matched to a gene: 11. CDR1 and CDR2 (germline): SGHAT, FQDESV (reference sequence). The TCR comes from a man aged 55 to 70 with acute or convalescent COVID-19. Sample: peripheral blood. This chain connects TRBV11-1 to TRBJ2-1, with 7 positions matching TRBD1. The CDR3, as DNA: TGTGCCAGCAGCCAAGACAGGGACCTCGGGAATGAGCAGTTCTTC. The encoded protein is CASSQDRDLGNEQFF.